This TCR beta chain was identified during a study of T cells in women clearing cervical HPV infection. About the study: Case blood was drawn a median about 150 days after lesion detection.

The V gene end was trimmed by 2 bases and the J gene end by 0 bases; junction bases not matched to a gene: 4. The length of the CDR3 is 15 residues. Germline lookup yields CDR1 SGHNT and CDR2 YYREEE (reference sequence). Notes on this clone: The antigen remains undetermined. Read coverage stops 3 residues before the CDR3 terminus; the germline J gene supplies the remainder.

Clones were read by immunoSEQ multiplex PCR, and TCRdb kept only the in-frame ones, dropping some. In total, the table holds tens of thousands of clones. Points from the study as a whole: Timing of associations relative to infection is unclear; T-cell subsets were not isolated. Unknown T-cell numbers per sample may underlie the richness differences.

The sequenced sample was blood buffy coat. This clonotype was sampled from a woman aged 18-70 years with a cervical HPV16 infection that either progressed to CIN3+ or cleared (not recorded which). The genes are TRBV5-4 and TRBJ1-2; TRBD1 agrees at 7 bases. The CDR3 here is CASSLAGTANYGYTF. The sequenced part of the CDR3 DNA is TGTGCCAGCAGCTTAGCAGGGACAGCTAACTATGGC.